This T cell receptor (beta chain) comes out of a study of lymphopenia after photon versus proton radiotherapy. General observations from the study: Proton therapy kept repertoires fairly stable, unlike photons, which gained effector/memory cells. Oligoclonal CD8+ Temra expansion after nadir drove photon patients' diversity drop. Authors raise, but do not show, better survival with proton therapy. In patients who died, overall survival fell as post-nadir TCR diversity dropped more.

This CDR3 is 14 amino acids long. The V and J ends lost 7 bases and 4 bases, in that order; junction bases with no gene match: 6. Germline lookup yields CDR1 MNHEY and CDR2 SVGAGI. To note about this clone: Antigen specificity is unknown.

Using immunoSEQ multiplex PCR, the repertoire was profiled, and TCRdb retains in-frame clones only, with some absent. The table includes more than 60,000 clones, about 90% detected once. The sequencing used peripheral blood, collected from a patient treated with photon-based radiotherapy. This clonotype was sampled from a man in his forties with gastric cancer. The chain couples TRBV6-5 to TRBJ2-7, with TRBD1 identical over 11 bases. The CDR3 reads CASTRTGGVYEQYF. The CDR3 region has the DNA TGTGCCAGCACCCGGACAGGGGGCGTTTACGAGCAGTACTTC.